This TCR beta chain was obtained from a study of a mutant IDH1 vaccine in newly diagnosed glioma. Specified time point: week 23, last vaccination. Doses comprised 300 ug of mutant IDH1 20-mer peptide each, plus topical imiquimod. As concerns this clone: Its target is not known.

The table came from immunoSEQ multiplex PCR; TCRdb's copy has only in-frame clones and leaves some out. The data hold approximately 30,000 clones, with approximately 80% observed a single time. Per the germline V gene, CDR1 is SGHRS and CDR2 is YFSETQ. This CDR3 contains 13 residues. Germline trimming cut 0 bases from V and 6 bases from J; bases unmatched to any gene: 3. The TCR comes from a woman aged 25-40 years with glioma. The material sequenced was PBMCs, taken from a glioma patient whose treatment included an IDH1 peptide vaccine. This sequence joins TRBV5-1 and TRBJ2-7; 7 nucleotides agree with TRBD2. CDR3 amino acids: CASSLVLAAEQYF. In DNA, the CDR3 is TGCGCCAGCAGCTTGGTCCTAGCGGCCGAGCAGTACTTC. Full variable domain (missing parts from reference TRBV5-1 and TRBJ2-7): KAGVTQTPRYLIKTRGQQVTLSCSPISGHRSVSWYQQTPGQGLQFLFEYFSETQRNKGNFPGRFSGRQFSNSRSEMNVSTLELGDSALYLCASSLVLAAEQYFGPGTRLTVT.